This entry is about one TCR beta chain. The antigen is undetermined. This specimen belongs to a study of response to subunit inactivated influenza vaccine. Study-level points and caveats: The authors suggested that every seasonal influenza vaccination recruits few new T cells.

TCRdb redid the calling of the RT-PCR reads with MiXCR, one entry per CDR3 protein. Of approximately 290,000 distinct CDR3 sequences in the sample, around 22% are singletons; the top ten hold 9% to 12%. Source: PBMCs from blood, taken about 20 months after vaccination. The receptor was derived from a man aged 50 to 69 who received an inactivated influenza vaccine.

The chain's CDR3 is CAWRTGLGDTQYF. CDR3 DNA sequence: TGTGCCTGGAGAACAGGACTTGGAGATACGCAGTATTTT. The rearrangement joins TRBV30 to TRBJ2-3; the D gene could be TRBD1 or TRBD2 (5 bases each). This CDR3 comprises 13 residues. V was pared by 3 bases and J by 5 bases, with 12 bases between. The germline V gene has CDR1 GTSNPN and CDR2 SVGIG (reference sequence).